This T cell receptor (beta chain) was found in a study of monozygotic twins with inflammatory bowel disease. Study results and limitations: Patients received differing immunosuppressive treatments, which may have added variability to their repertoires. Perhaps reflecting limited power, concordant and discordant twins did not differ in repertoire similarity. Among IBD patients, fewer clonotypes were shared with others than among healthy twins, especially with disease activity.

CDR1 and CDR2 (germline): ENHRY, SYGVKD. The CDR3 runs 17 residues. About this clonotype itself: The antigen is not known.

Each CDR3 protein gets one entry in TCRdb, which reprocessed the 5' RACE reads and gives no DNA. The sample has 200,000 to 250,000 distinct CDR3 sequences. Sequencing used blood. The rearrangement links TRBV10-3 to TRBJ1-6; TCRdb proposes TRBD1, but this gene call is untestable without DNA. This TCR was recovered from a human donor with ulcerative colitis or Crohn's disease, or a healthy co-twin of an affected twin (not recorded which). The CDR3 region is CAISGGIGQGAGGTLHF.